This TCR beta chain was obtained from a study of CD8+ T cells in alopecia areata. Across the whole study: Administration of oral tofacitinib to treated patients was at 5 to 10 mg twice daily. Patients remained on tofacitinib for 6 to 18 months and then went 6 months without it.

Extraction and reverse transcription of RNA yielded cDNA as the sequencing template. The assay was immunoSEQ multiplex PCR, and TCRdb's table has in-frame clones only and misses some. The sample has under 250,000 clones, about three fifths seen once. General study findings and limits: An increase in clonality over normal scalp was evident in lesional scalp, especially alopecia totalis/universalis.

CDR3 length: 14 amino acids. V lost 6 bases and J 5 bases, leaving 13 bases between the germline ends. CDR1 and CDR2 (germline): SNHLY, FYNNEI. A remark on this clone: The antigen remains undetermined.

Researchers took lesional scalp punch biopsies and peripheral blood from people who were alopecia areata patients. The chain has TRBV2 and TRBJ1-4; the D gene is possibly TRBD1 (5 bases). The sequence was obtained from a human donor with alopecia areata. The sample in question was CD4+ T cells sorted from blood, obtained at week 0. CDR3 sequence: CASSKGQLNEKLFF. The CDR3 DNA follows: TGTGCCAGCAGCAAGGGGCAACTAAATGAAAAACTGTTTTTT.